This T cell receptor beta chain was profiled in a study of tumor-infiltrating lymphocytes in primary liver carcinoma. Study summary: Sample yields of productive TCRbeta reads, ranging from roughly 3.65 to 7.13 million, were similar across tissue types. Study results and caveats: The 250 largest clones made up significantly more of tumor than blood repertoires (p = 0.039).

The template, roughly 510 ng total RNA, yielded TCR beta cDNA made with a constant-region primer. ARM-PCR was slightly modified, and three nested multiplex PCR rounds with it gave rise to the TCR beta libraries. Primers for the first two PCR rounds were TRBV1-TRBV30 forward primers and a C-beta reverse primer (roughly 9 cycles per round). A single record per CDR3 protein comes from TCRdb applying MiXCR to the multiplex PCR reads. The data hold 60,000 or so distinct CDR3 sequences, with about two thirds observed a single time. This clonotype was recorded at least ten times. Its antigen is undetermined. There are 14 residues in the CDR3. The V and J ends lost 4 bases and 3 bases, in that order; junction bases with no gene match: 6. Germline CDR1 reads SGHNT; CDR2 reads YYREEE (reference sequence). Co-extraction of both nucleic acids (RNA and DNA) used roughly 20-34 mg of unsorted bulk tissue. Treatment-naive at the time, the patients had chronic HBV infection.

The sequence was collected from a man aged 35 to 55 with primary liver carcinoma and hepatitis B virus infection. The chain is built from TRBV5-4 and TRBJ2-5, with 7 bases identical to TRBD1. Sequenced material: liver tumor tissue from sampling region 2. Documented subset: tumor region T2, inferior pole. CDR3 protein: CASSQQGPEETQYF. The CDR3 coding sequence is TGTGCCAGCAGCCAACAGGGGCCGGAAGAGACCCAGTACTTC.